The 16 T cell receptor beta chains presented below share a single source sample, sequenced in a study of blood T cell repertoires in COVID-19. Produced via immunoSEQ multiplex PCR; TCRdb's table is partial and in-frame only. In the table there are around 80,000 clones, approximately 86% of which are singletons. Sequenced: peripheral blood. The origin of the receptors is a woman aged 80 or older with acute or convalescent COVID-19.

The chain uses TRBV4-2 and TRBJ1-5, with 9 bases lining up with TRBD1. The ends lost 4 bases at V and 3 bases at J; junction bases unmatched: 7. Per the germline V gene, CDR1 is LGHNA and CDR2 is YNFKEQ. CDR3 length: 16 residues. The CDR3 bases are TGTGCCAGCAGCCGATTGGACAGGGGAGACAATCAGCCCCAGCATTTT. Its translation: CASSRLDRGDNQPQHF.

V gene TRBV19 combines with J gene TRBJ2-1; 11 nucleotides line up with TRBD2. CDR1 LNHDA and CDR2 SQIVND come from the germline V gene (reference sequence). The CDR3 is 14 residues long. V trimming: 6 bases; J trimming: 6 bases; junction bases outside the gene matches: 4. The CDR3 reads CASRPGLAVNEQFF. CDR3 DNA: TGTGCCAGTAGGCCGGGACTAGCGGTCAATGAGCAGTTCTTC. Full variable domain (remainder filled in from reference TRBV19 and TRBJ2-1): DGGITQSPKYLFRKEGQNVTLSCEQNLNHDAMYWYRQDPGQGLRLIYYSQIVNDFQKGDIAEGYSVSREKKESFPLTVTSAQKNPTAFYLCASRPGLAVNEQFFGPGTRLTVL.

CDR3 amino acids: CASSLVGGANTEAFF. The CDR3 region has the DNA TGTGCCAGCAGCTTGGTTGGGGGCGCGAACACTGAAGCTTTCTTT. The genes are TRBV5-5 and TRBJ1-1; D might be TRBD1 (6 bases). Germline CDR1 SGHKS, CDR2 YYEKEE (reference sequence). The CDR3 totals 15 residues. The germline V and J ends were trimmed by 0 bases and 1 base, with 10 bases remaining between them.

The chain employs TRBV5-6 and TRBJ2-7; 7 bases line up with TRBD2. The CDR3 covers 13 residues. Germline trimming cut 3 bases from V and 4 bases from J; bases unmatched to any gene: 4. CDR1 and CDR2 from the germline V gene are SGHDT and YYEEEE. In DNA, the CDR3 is TGTGCCAGCAGCTCCCCGCGGGAGTACGAGCAGTACTTC. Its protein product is CASSSPREYEQYF.

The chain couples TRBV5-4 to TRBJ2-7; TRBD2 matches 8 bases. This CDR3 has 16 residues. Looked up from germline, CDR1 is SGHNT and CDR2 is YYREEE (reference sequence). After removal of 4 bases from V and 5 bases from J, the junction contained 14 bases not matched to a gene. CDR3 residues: CASSQDPGRGIHEQYF. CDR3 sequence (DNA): TGTGCCAGCAGCCAAGACCCCGGGAGGGGGATCCACGAGCAGTACTTC.

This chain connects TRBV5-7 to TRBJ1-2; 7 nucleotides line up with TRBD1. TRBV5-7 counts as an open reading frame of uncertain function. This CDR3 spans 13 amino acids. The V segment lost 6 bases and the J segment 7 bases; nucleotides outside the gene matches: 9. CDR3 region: CASIPGQSPGYTF. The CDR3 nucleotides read TGTGCCAGCATCCCGGGACAGAGCCCTGGCTACACCTTC.

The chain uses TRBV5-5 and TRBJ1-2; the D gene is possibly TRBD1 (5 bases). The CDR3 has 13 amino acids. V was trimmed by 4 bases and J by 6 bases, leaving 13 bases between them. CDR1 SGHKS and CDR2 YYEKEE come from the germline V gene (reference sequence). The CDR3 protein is CASSVQGLDGYTF. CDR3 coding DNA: TGTGCCAGCAGCGTCCAGGGTCTGGATGGCTACACCTTC.

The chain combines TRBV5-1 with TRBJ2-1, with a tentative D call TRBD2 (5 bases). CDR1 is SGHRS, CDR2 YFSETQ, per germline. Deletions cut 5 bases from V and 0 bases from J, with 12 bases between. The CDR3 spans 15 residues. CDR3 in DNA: TGCGCCAGCAGTACGGAGAGGGTCTCCTACAATGAGCAGTTCTTC. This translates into CASSTERVSYNEQFF.

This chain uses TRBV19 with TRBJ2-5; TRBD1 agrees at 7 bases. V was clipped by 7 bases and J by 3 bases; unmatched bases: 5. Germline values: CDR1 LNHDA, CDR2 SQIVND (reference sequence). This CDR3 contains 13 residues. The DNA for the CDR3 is TGTGCCAGTAAGGGCAGGGGGAAAGAGACCCAGTACTTC. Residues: CASKGRGKETQYF.

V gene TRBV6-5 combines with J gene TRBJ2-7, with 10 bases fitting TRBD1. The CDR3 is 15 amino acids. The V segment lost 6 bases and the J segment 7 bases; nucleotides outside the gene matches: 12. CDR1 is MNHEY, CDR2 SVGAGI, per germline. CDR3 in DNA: TGTGCCAGCAGCCCCCGGACAGGGGGGACGGGGGAGCAGTACTTC. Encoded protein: CASSPRTGGTGEQYF.

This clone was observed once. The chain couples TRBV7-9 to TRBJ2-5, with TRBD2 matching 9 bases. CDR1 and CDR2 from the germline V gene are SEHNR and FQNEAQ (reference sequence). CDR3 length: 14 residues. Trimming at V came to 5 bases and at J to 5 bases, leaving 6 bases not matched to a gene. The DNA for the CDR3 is TGTGCCAGCAGCCCGGGACTAGCTGTGGAGACCCAGTACTTC. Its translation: CASSPGLAVETQYF.

CDR3 amino acids: CASSPPVRTGDNEQFF. Here the CDR3 DNA reads TGTGCCAGCTCACCACCTGTCAGGACAGGAGACAATGAGCAGTTCTTC. This rearrangement joins TRBV18 to TRBJ2-1, with 7 bases fitting TRBD1. J lost 5 bases, V lost 0 bases, and 7 bases had no gene match. CDR3 length: 16 amino acids. Germline CDR1 is KGHSH and CDR2 is LQKENI.

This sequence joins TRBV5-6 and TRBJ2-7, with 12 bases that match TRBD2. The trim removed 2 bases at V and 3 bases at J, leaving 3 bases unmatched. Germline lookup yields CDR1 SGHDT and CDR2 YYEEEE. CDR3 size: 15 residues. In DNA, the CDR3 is TGTGCCAGCAGCTTTTCTAGCGGGGGGGACTACGAGCAGTACTTC. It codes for CASSFSSGGDYEQYF. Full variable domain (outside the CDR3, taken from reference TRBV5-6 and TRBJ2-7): DAGVTQSPTHLIKTRGQQVTLRCSPKSGHDTVSWYQQALGQGPQFIFQYYEEEERQRGNFPDRFSGHQFPNYSSELNVNALLLGDSALYLCASSFSSGGDYEQYFGPGTRLTVT.

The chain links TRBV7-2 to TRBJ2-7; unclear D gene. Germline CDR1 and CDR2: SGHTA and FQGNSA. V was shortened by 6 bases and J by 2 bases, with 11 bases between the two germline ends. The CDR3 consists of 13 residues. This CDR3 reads CASRPDGPYEQYF. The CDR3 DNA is TGTGCCAGCAGACCGGATGGGCCCTACGAGCAGTACTTC.

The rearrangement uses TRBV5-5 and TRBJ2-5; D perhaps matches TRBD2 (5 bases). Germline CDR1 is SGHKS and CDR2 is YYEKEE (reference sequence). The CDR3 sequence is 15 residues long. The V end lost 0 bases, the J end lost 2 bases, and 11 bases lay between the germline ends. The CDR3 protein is CASSLGGGEQETQYF. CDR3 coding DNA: TGTGCCAGCAGCTTGGGCGGTGGGGAGCAAGAGACCCAGTACTTC.

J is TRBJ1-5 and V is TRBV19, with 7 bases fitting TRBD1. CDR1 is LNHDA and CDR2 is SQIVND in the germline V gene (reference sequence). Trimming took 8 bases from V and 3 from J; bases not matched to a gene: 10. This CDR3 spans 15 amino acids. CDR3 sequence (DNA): TGTGCCAGTGGGGATACAGGGGCGGCCAATCAGCCCCAGCATTTT. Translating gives CASGDTGAANQPQHF.